The 23 T cell receptor beta chains given below trace back to one sample, sequenced in a study of cytomegalovirus exposure and HLA in healthy donors. PCR amplification relied on 60 Vbeta primers (plus 13 Jbeta primers). Produced via immunoSEQ multiplex PCR; TCRdb's table is partial and in-frame only. The sample shows some 170,000 clones, about two thirds of them seen only once. The source material was PBMCs. These receptor sequences come from a woman aged 25 to 45 in good health and CMV-seronegative.

This clone was counted a few times. V gene TRBV10-3 combines with J gene TRBJ2-2; TRBD1 is a possible D gene (6 bases). The germline V gene has CDR1 ENHRY and CDR2 SYGVKD. With 10 bases removed from V and 3 bases from J, the gap between germline ends came to 12 bases. CDR3 length: 13 residues. CDR3 sequence: CATIAGDTGELFF. In DNA, the CDR3 is TGTGCCACCATAGCAGGGGACACCGGGGAGCTGTTTTTT.

J is TRBJ1-4 and V is TRBV28; 9 positions match TRBD1. This CDR3 has 15 amino acids. The ends lost 2 bases at V and 6 bases at J; junction bases unmatched: 4. Germline assignment: CDR1 MDHEN and CDR2 SYDVKM. The CDR3 region is CASSLAQGAYEKLFF. CDR3 sequence (DNA): TGTGCCAGCAGTTTAGCACAGGGGGCGTATGAAAAACTGTTTTTT.

The rearrangement links TRBV10-3 to TRBJ1-2; D is uncertain. With 0 bases removed from V and 7 bases from J, the gap between germline ends came to 12 bases. This CDR3 has 14 residues. Germline CDR1 and CDR2: ENHRY and SYGVKD. The CDR3 DNA reads TGTGCCATCAGTGAGTCTCCGACACCCCCTGGCTACACCTTC. It translates to CAISESPTPPGYTF.

The J gene is TRBJ2-3, the V gene TRBV4-1, with D maybe TRBD2 (5 bases). With 4 bases removed from V and 5 bases from J, the gap between germline ends came to 16 bases. Per the germline V gene, CDR1 is MGHRA and CDR2 is YSYEKL. The CDR3 runs 15 residues. CDR3: CASSLRWAGEDTQYF. CDR3 DNA sequence: TGCGCCAGCAGCCTTCGCTGGGCCGGGGAAGATACGCAGTATTTT.

This chain links TRBV7-9 with TRBJ2-6; unclear D gene. Per germline, CDR1 SEHNR and CDR2 FQNEAQ (reference sequence). CDR3 size: 17 residues. V lost 7 bases, J lost 0 bases, and 16 bases lay in between. The CDR3 DNA reads TGTGCCAGCATCGAGTTAGAGAGCTCCTCTGGGGCCAACGTCCTGACTTTC. This translates into CASIELESSSGANVLTF.

This clone has just a few counts. The rearrangement joins TRBV9 to TRBJ1-2; the D is unclear. The CDR3 has 11 amino acids. The V end was cut by 10 bases, the J end by 7 bases, with 14 bases between. Germline CDR1 reads SGDLS; CDR2 reads YYNGEE. This CDR3 reads CASEGAFGYTF. The CDR3 nucleotides are TGTGCCTCGGAGGGTGCGTTTGGCTACACCTTC.

The chain uses TRBV7-9 and TRBJ2-1; D may be TRBD2 (6 bases). Trimming removed 6 bases at V and 4 bases at J, with 10 bases between. The CDR3 is 13 amino acids. The germline V gene encodes CDR1 SEHNR and CDR2 FQNEAQ (reference sequence). This CDR3 is CASRMEGYNEQFF. Here the CDR3 DNA reads TGTGCCAGCAGAATGGAGGGTTACAATGAGCAGTTCTTC.

The chain carries TRBV11-2 and TRBJ2-7; the D gene is possibly TRBD2 (5 bases). With 2 bases removed from V and 2 bases from J, the gap between germline ends came to 13 bases. Germline V gene data show CDR1 as SGHAT and CDR2 as FQNNGV. This CDR3 spans 15 amino acids. The CDR3 spells CASSLTIGNPYEQYF. CDR3 DNA sequence: TGTGCCAGCAGCTTAACCATCGGGAACCCCTACGAGCAGTACTTC.

This rearrangement joins TRBV21-1 to TRBJ1-1. TRBV21-1 is assigned pseudogene status. The CDR3 length is 14 residues. CDR3 DNA sequence: TGTGCCAGCAGCAAATTGGGGGGGGTCACTGAAGCTTTCTTT. Protein: CASSKLGGVTEAFF.

The chain couples TRBV28 to TRBJ1-1; 11 bases map to TRBD1. The germline gives CDR1 MDHEN, CDR2 SYDVKM. The CDR3 has 14 amino acids. The ends lost 6 bases at V and 9 bases at J; junction bases unmatched: 9. The CDR3 nucleotides are TGTGCCAGCAGAACCTCCGGGACAGGGGGAAAAGCTTTCTTT. It specifies CASRTSGTGGKAFF.

The chain couples TRBV29-1 to TRBJ1-2; D unresolved. Trimming took off 4 bases at V and 4 bases at J, with 7 bases between the two ends. Germline loops: CDR1 SQVTM, CDR2 ANQGSEA. This CDR3 is built from 11 residues. The CDR3 loop reads CSVAQVYGYTF. The CDR3 coding sequence is TGCAGCGTTGCCCAGGTCTATGGCTACACCTTC.

This rearrangement joins TRBV28 to TRBJ1-2; D might be TRBD1 (5 bases). Germline V lookup: CDR1 MDHEN, CDR2 SYDVKM. The CDR3 consists of 13 residues. Trimming stripped 4 bases from V and 4 bases from J, with 10 bases between. CDR3 region: CASSSRRGYGYTF. Written as DNA, the CDR3 is TGTGCCAGCAGTTCCCGTAGGGGCTATGGCTACACCTTC.

This clone came up a few times. The V gene is TRBV4-1, the J gene TRBJ2-1; 11 nucleotides match TRBD2. V lost 1 base, J lost 8 bases, and 4 bases stayed unmatched. CDR3 length: 15 residues. The germline gives CDR1 MGHRA, CDR2 YSYEKL. DNA for the CDR3: TGCGCCAGCAGCCAAGTCCTAGCGGGAGGTGATGAGCAGTTCTTC. This sequence encodes CASSQVLAGGDEQFF.

V and J are TRBV6-5 and TRBJ1-3, with TRBD1 as a possible D gene (5 bases). Trimming shortened V by 8 bases and J by 5 bases, and 19 bases separated the two germline ends. Germline CDR1 is MNHEY and CDR2 is SVGAGI. The CDR3 consists of 15 residues. The CDR3 loop reads CASSPRLEGRNTIYF. The CDR3 nucleotides are TGTGCCAGCTCCCCGCGTTTGGAGGGGCGAAACACCATATATTTT.

This chain connects TRBV27 to TRBJ2-2, with D perhaps TRBD2 (5 bases). V lost 3 bases and J 4 bases, leaving 6 bases between the germline ends. The CDR3 is 13 amino acids. CDR1 MNHEY and CDR2 SMNVEV come from the germline V gene (reference sequence). DNA of the CDR3: TGTGCCAGCAGTTTCGGGGTCACCGGGGAGCTGTTTTTT. This encodes CASSFGVTGELFF.

V gene TRBV29-1 combines with J gene TRBJ2-3, with TRBD1 matching 9 bases. Germline CDR1 reads SQVTM; CDR2 reads ANQGSEA. V trimming: 6 bases; J trimming: 4 bases; junction bases outside the gene matches: 14. The CDR3 extends over 16 amino acids. For the CDR3, the DNA is TGCAGCGTAACGTGGGACAGGGTTCTCTGGGCAGATACGCAGTATTTT. This encodes CSVTWDRVLWADTQYF.

The chain couples TRBV5-1 to TRBJ2-1; D remains unclear. The V end was cut by 4 bases, the J end by 7 bases, with 12 bases between. The germline gives CDR1 SGHRS, CDR2 YFSETQ. The CDR3 length is 13 residues. The CDR3 spells CASSQPAGNEQFF. The CDR3 nucleotides are TGCGCCAGCAGCCAGCCAGCAGGTAATGAGCAGTTCTTC.

This clone turned up a few times. V and J are TRBV4-3 and TRBJ1-4; D is undetermined. CDR1 and CDR2 from the germline V gene are LGHNA and YSLEER. Trimming left V 0 bases short and J 1 base short, with 21 bases between. There are 20 residues in the CDR3. CDR3 sequence reads: CASSQDLIGRSFVTNEKLFF. The DNA for the CDR3 is TGCGCCAGCAGCCAAGATTTGATTGGGAGGAGTTTTGTAACTAATGAAAAACTGTTTTTT.

About this clone itself: An end of the junction does not agree with germline; a read error may underlie this. The chain combines TRBV5-5 with TRBJ1-2; TRBD1 might be the D (6 bases). CDR3 length: 13 residues. Per germline, CDR1 SGHKS and CDR2 YYEKEE (reference sequence). CDR3 sequence: CASSSTGNYGYPF. CDR3 DNA sequence: TGTGCCAGCAGCTCGACAGGAAACTATGGCTACCCCTTC.

The chain joins TRBV7-2 to TRBJ2-7, with D maybe TRBD2 (5 bases). This CDR3 comprises 12 residues. V dropped 6 bases and J dropped 3 bases, with 9 bases sitting between them. Looked up from germline, CDR1 is SGHTA and CDR2 is FQGNSA. The CDR3 loop reads CASRSGIYEQYF. The DNA for the CDR3 is TGTGCCAGCAGGTCCGGGATCTACGAGCAGTACTTC. The full variable domain, with the rest looked up from reference TRBV7-2 and TRBJ2-7, is GAGVSQSPSNKVTEKGKDVELRCDPISGHTALYWYRQSLGQGLEFLIYFQGNSAPDKSGLPSDRFSAERTGGSVSTLTIQRTQQEDSAVYLCASRSGIYEQYFGPGTRLTVT.

This chain joins TRBV27 and TRBJ1-5; D call uncertain. V lost 6 bases and J 2 bases, leaving 11 bases between the germline ends. Germline V gene sequence: CDR1 MNHEY, CDR2 SMNVEV (reference sequence). The CDR3 has 14 amino acids. The CDR3 nucleotides read TGTGCCAGCAGCCTCTCCGGAGGCAATCAGCCCCAGCATTTT. It is translated as CASSLSGGNQPQHF.

The rearrangement joins TRBV30 to TRBJ2-1; 11 positions agree with TRBD2. CDR3 length: 18 residues. Germline CDR1 GTSNPN, CDR2 SVGIG (reference sequence). With 1 base clipped from V and 0 bases from J, the junction kept 8 bases outside the gene matches. The CDR3 region has the DNA TGTGCCTGGAGTGCCGGGACTAGCGGAATCAGCTCCTACAATGAGCAGTTCTTC. As protein: CAWSAGTSGISSYNEQFF.

V gene TRBV9 combines with J gene TRBJ2-1, with 10 bases fitting TRBD2. The CDR3 is made up of 17 amino acids. Germline V CDR1 and CDR2: SGDLS, YYNGEE. The junction had 14 bases not matched to a gene; V was cut back by 3 bases and J by 8 bases. CDR3 sequence (DNA): TGTGCCAGCAGCGATTCGCTCGGAGCGGGGGGGCCCGATGAGCAGTTCTTC. Translating it yields CASSDSLGAGGPDEQFF.